Each of the 13 T cell receptor delta chains below was sequenced from the same sample in a study of gamma-delta chains in newborns, infants, children. TCRdb re-analyzed the reads via CATT. This sample has just under 2,500 delta-chain clones, with more than 7.5% found just once. Sequencing was performed on blood. Receptors were obtained from a child who was a newborn, infant or young child, either healthy, febrile or measles-vaccinated (not recorded which).

As regards this clone: With only one base between it and a far larger clone, this is likely a read error. Other DNA variants within this sample encode the same CDR3. The chain links TRDV2 to TRDJ2, with D unresolved. Germline CDR1 GEAIGNYY, CDR2 EKD. This CDR3 region has 11 residues. CDR3 nucleotides: TGTGCCTGTGATTTGACAGCGCAACTCTTCTTT. It yields the protein CACDLTAQLFF.

Comments on this clone: Possible read error: a much larger clone is one base away. This sample also contains other DNA sequences that code for the same CDR3. The V gene is TRDV2, the J gene TRDJ1; 9 bases agree with TRDD3. Germline-derived CDR1 and CDR2 are GEAIGNYY and EKD. CDR3 size: 11 residues. With 9 bases clipped from V and 4 bases from J, the junction kept 2 bases outside the gene matches. The CDR3 is CATWGIDKLIF. DNA for the CDR3: TGTGCCACCTGGGGGATCGATAAACTCATCTTT.

V and J are TRDV1 and TRDJ1; weak D call: TRDD2 (5 bases). V dropped 0 bases and J dropped 3 bases, with 20 bases sitting between them. Germline V gene sequence: CDR1 TSWWSYY, CDR2 QGS. The CDR3 totals 18 residues. This chain's CDR3 is CALGELLSLPPPADKLIF. CDR3 coding DNA: TGTGCTCTTGGGGAACTGTTATCTCTTCCGCCCCCCGCCGATAAACTCATCTTT.

This clone occurred a few times. This chain connects TRDV1 to TRDJ1; 12 positions agree with TRDD3. After removal of 4 bases from V and 3 bases from J, the junction contained 6 bases not matched to a gene. Germline assignment: CDR1 TSWWSYY and CDR2 QGS. This CDR3 comprises 16 residues. CDR3 DNA: TGTGCTCTTGGGGGGCCCCTGGGGGATACGGCCGATAAACTCATCTTT. Its translation: CALGGPLGDTADKLIF.

A word on this clone: The protein given by TCRdb reflects a much larger clone and differs at residue 15 from this DNA's translation, likely from a read error; the protein shown is the DNA's translation. The chain uses TRDV2 and TRDJ2, with 9 bases lining up with TRDD3. Germline V lookup: CDR1 GEAIGNYY, CDR2 EKD. This CDR3 contains 18 residues. For the CDR3, the DNA is TGTGCCTGTGACGGTCTGGGGGATCCTCTAGCTTTGACAGCACATCTCTTCTTT. The encoded protein is CACDGLGDPLALTAHLFF.

In the case of this clone: A much more abundant neighbour one base away suggests this may be a read error. The chain couples TRDV2 to TRDJ3, with D uncertain. The length of the CDR3 is 21 residues. Germline V gene lookup returns CDR1 GEAIGNYY and CDR2 EKD. The chain's CDR3 is CACATVNGYSRSSWDTRQMFF. As DNA, the CDR3 is TGTGCCTGTGCCACCGTCAACGGTTACAGCCGAAGCTCCTGGGACACCCGACAGATGTTTTTC.

To note about this clone: TCRdb pairs this DNA with a much larger clone's protein that differs at residue 5, likely a read error; the protein shown was translated from the DNA. CDR3 DNA sequence: TGTGCCTGTGACTCCGTTAGGGGATATCGGCCTTTGGCAGCACAACTCTTCTTT. Translation gives CACDSVRGYRPLAAQLFF. V gene TRDV2 combines with J gene TRDJ2; 7 bases map to TRDD3. The germline gives CDR1 GEAIGNYY, CDR2 EKD. The CDR3 is made up of 18 amino acids.

This clone was seen a few times. The protein recorded in TCRdb matches a much larger clone and deviates from this DNA's translation at residue 12, suggesting a read error; the protein here is obtained by translating the DNA. This chain uses TRDV2 with TRDJ2; 13 bases match TRDD3. The length of the CDR3 is 14 residues. Per germline, CDR1 GEAIGNYY and CDR2 EKD. The DNA for the CDR3 is TGTGCCTGTGACCTACTGGGGGATACGGCACAATTCTTCTTT. Translation: CACDLLGDTAQFFF.

This chain uses TRDV1 with TRDJ1; a possible D gene is TRDD3 (6 bases). V lost 4 bases and J 0 bases, leaving 15 bases between the germline ends. This CDR3 is built from 16 residues. Germline values: CDR1 TSWWSYY, CDR2 QGS. The CDR3 spells CALGGLGGTYTDKLIF. The CDR3 nucleotides are TGTGCTCTTGGGGGCCTAGGGGGGACATACACCGATAAACTCATCTTT.

In its sample, this clone is medium-sized (0.01 to 0.1%). The gene calls are TRDV2 and TRDJ3, with TRDD3 identical over 12 bases. Trimming took 0 bases from V and 1 from J; bases not matched to a gene: 3. This CDR3 comprises 19 residues. Germline V lookup: CDR1 GEAIGNYY, CDR2 EKD. CDR3 sequence reads: CACDTLGDTRSWDTRQMFF. CDR3 DNA: TGTGCCTGTGACACCCTGGGGGATACGAGATCCTGGGACACCCGACAGATGTTTTTC.

By frequency in the sample, this clone is medium-sized. The V gene is TRDV2, the J gene TRDJ3; 11 nucleotides align to TRDD3. Looked up from germline, CDR1 is GEAIGNYY and CDR2 is EKD. V shed 3 bases, J shed 0 bases, and the junction held 12 bases outside the gene matches. This CDR3 has 21 residues. CDR3 bases: TGTGCCTGTGACTCCGTTGGTGGGGGATACGGGAGCTCCTGGGACACCCGACAGATGTTTTTC. This sequence encodes CACDSVGGGYGSSWDTRQMFF.

There are a few counts of this clone. The protein in TCRdb stems from a much larger clone and differs at residue 4 from this DNA's translation, likely a read error; here the protein is translated from the DNA. This chain links TRDV2 with TRDJ1; 11 nucleotides match TRDD3. The CDR3 has 16 amino acids. CDR1 is GEAIGNYY and CDR2 is EKD in the germline V gene. CDR3 coding DNA: TGTGCCTGTGCCACCGGCCACTGGGGGATAGTCGATAAACTCATCTTT. Translation: CACATGHWGIVDKLIF.

This clone is labeled medium-sized. This may come from a read error, since a much larger clone is one base off. Different DNA sequences within this sample yield the same CDR3. The genes are TRDV2 and TRDJ1, with 8 bases matching TRDD3. This CDR3 has 14 amino acids. V shed 5 bases and J 0 bases; nucleotides not matched to a gene: 4. Germline V gives CDR1 GEAIGNYY, CDR2 EKD. The CDR3 nucleotides read TGTGCCTGTGCCATACTGGGGGACACCGATAAACTCATCTTT. Residues: CACAILGDTDKLIF.